Following are 7 T cell receptor beta chains from one sample sequenced in a study of tissue T cells after allogeneic stem cell transplantation. Produced via immunoSEQ multiplex PCR; TCRdb's table is partial and in-frame only. Of several thousand clones listed, roughly 44% are singletons. Time point noted: mouse harvest day 7 after allogeneic transplant. Mouse grafts combined 10^7 T-cell-depleted bone marrow cells with 10^6 splenic CD5+ T cells. Sequenced: gut tissue. Source of these receptors: a female BALB/c mouse given C57BL/6 T cells with graft-versus-host disease after an allogeneic hematopoietic cell transplant.

In regard to this clone: Gene names are the mouse ones. The CDR3 is cut off 1 residue early in the read; its end comes from the germline J gene. V gene TRBV19 combines with J gene TRBJ2-1; 10 nucleotides line up with TRBD2. Germline V gene lookup returns CDR1 FNHDT and CDR2 SITEND (reference sequence). The CDR3 has 15 residues. V lost 3 bases, J lost 4 bases, and 4 bases stayed unmatched. CDR3: CASSKGLGLYAEQFF. The sequenced part of the CDR3 DNA is TGTGCCAGCAGTAAGGGACTGGGGCTTTATGCTGAGCAGTTC.

A note on this clone: Mouse germline and gene names are used. The read comes to an end 1 residue before the CDR3 does, leaving the germline J gene to fill in the end. Other DNA sequences in this sample translate to the same CDR3. The chain carries TRBV26 and TRBJ1-3; no definite D call. Germline V lookup: CDR1 KGHPV, CDR2 FQNQEV (reference sequence). The V gene lost 2 bases and the J gene lost 0 bases, with 5 bases spanning the gap. The CDR3 loop spans 14 amino acids. The CDR3 DNA, read in part, is TGTGCCAGCAGTCTGAGTAATTCTGGAAATACGCTCTAT. This gives the protein CASSLSNSGNTLY. The CDR3 as a whole reads CASSLSNSGNTLYF.

Comments on this clone: Gene names follow the mouse nomenclature. The read stops 1 residue short of the end of the CDR3; the missing end is completed from the germline J gene. V gene TRBV26 combines with J gene TRBJ2-7; the D call may be TRBD1 or TRBD2 (5 bases each). Trimming removed 2 bases at V and 5 bases at J, with 13 bases between. Germline V gives CDR1 KGHPV, CDR2 FQNQEV (reference sequence). This CDR3 has 14 residues. Partial CDR3 DNA: TGTGCCAGCAGTCTGGGGGCAGGAGGGAATGAACAGTAC. Translating it yields CASSLGAGGNEQY. The entire CDR3 reads CASSLGAGGNEQYF.

A single count supports this clone. Any gene name here is a mouse gene name. The read finishes 1 residue shy of the CDR3 end, and the germline J gene is used to complete it. The chain has TRBV26 and TRBJ2-4; 8 bases match TRBD2. The V gene's germline CDR1 is KGHPV and CDR2 FQNQEV (reference sequence). The CDR3 totals 15 residues. J was trimmed by 0 bases and V by 2 bases; bases with no gene match: 1. The CDR3 here is CASSLGGASQNTLYF. The CDR3 DNA, read in part, is TGTGCCAGCAGTCTGGGGGGGGCAAGTCAAAACACCTTGTAC.

For this clone: Gene names are mouse gene names. Partial CDR3 DNA: TGTGCCAGCTCCCGGGACAGGGGGAACTCCGACTACACC. Its translation: CASSRDRGNSDYT. The entire CDR3 reads CASSRDRGNSDYTF. V usage is TRBV12-2 and J usage is TRBJ1-2; 11 bases line up with TRBD1. The read comes to an end 1 residue before the CDR3 does, leaving the germline J gene to fill in the end. The CDR3 is 14 residues long. V trimming: 4 bases; J trimming: 2 bases; junction bases outside the gene matches: 2. Germline lookup yields CDR1 SGHLS and CDR2 HYDKME.

With respect to this clone: Gene and germline names: mouse. Incomplete CDR3 DNA: TGTGCCAGCAGCTTTGGGGACTGGGGGGGTGCAGAAACGCTGTAT. Translation: CASSFGDWGGAETLY. The complete CDR3 sequence is CASSFGDWGGAETLYF. This sequence joins TRBV3 and TRBJ2-3; 12 bases align to TRBD2. The missing CDR3 end, 1 residue past where the read stops, is filled in from the germline J gene. This CDR3 has 16 amino acids. Germline CDR1 is SNHLY and CDR2 is FYNGKV (reference sequence). The V gene end was trimmed by 3 bases and the J gene end by 1 base; junction bases not matched to a gene: 2.

As regards this clone: The genes and germline here are from mouse. The read halts 1 residue ahead of the CDR3 end, with the missing end drawn from the germline J gene. This rearrangement joins TRBV26 to TRBJ1-1; 7 bases fit TRBD1. The germline CDR1 and CDR2 sequences are KGHPV and FQNQEV (reference sequence). The CDR3 runs to 14 residues. J gave up 0 bases and V 6 bases, and 4 bases lay outside the gene matches. CDR3 amino acids: CASRTGVANTEVFF. Incomplete CDR3 DNA: TGTGCCAGCAGAACAGGGGTTGCAAACACAGAAGTCTTC.